Detailed here is one T cell receptor (beta chain). The data originate from a study of blood T cell repertoires in COVID-19. Turning to the study itself: COVID-19 samples collected from the United States, Italy and Spain covered acute and convalescent phases. PBMCs, B-cell-depleted T cells, or T cells provided the cDNA or gDNA that made up the material.

As handled by the study authors: For nucleated cells, counts were estimated from reference gene primer amplification. Sequencing was performed with immunoSEQ multiplex PCR; in TCRdb, only in-frame clones are kept and a portion is missing. The V and J calls and the clone size are those of that table, but D and trimming were determined from the DNA. The sample records roughly 220,000 clones, about 85% being singletons. The sample was peripheral blood. The clonotype was recovered from a young man with active or convalescent COVID-19.

The CDR3 sequence: CASSDKRDRAYEQYF. CDR3 bases: TGTGCCAGCAGCGATAAACGGGACAGGGCCTACGAGCAGTACTTC. The chain uses TRBV5-4 and TRBJ2-7; 9 bases are shared with TRBD1. Germline V gives CDR1 SGHNT, CDR2 YYREEE (reference sequence). The CDR3 extends over 15 amino acids. The trim removed 4 bases at V and 2 bases at J, leaving 7 bases unmatched. The full variable domain, with the rest looked up from reference TRBV5-4 and TRBJ2-7, is ETGVTQSPTHLIKTRGQQVTLRCSSQSGHNTVSWYQQALGQGPQFIFQYYREEENGRGNFPPRFSGLQFPNYSSELNVNALELDDSALYLCASSDKRDRAYEQYFGPGTRLTVT.